The rows below give T cell receptor beta chains drawn from one sample of a study of identifying expanded T cells in peripheral blood. Data came from immunoSEQ multiplex PCR; TCRdb stores just in-frame clones and leaves some out. The table includes about 85,000 clones, approximately 89% detected once. The material sequenced was blood. Source of these receptors: a person aged 18-70 years in good health. Each CDR3 is given with its conserved first and last residue. A D gene is named only where the DNA matches it firmly. Size tells how often a clone was seen (once, few, many) or the class of an expanded clone, and some rows leave it out.

cdr3_nt: TGTGCCAGCAGCAAAGGTCTCAGGGGTTCCTCTGGAAACACCATATATTTT
cdr3_aa: CASSKGLRGSSGNTIYF
j_call: TRBJ1-3
d_call: .
cdr3_length: 17
v_call: TRBV21-1
clone_size: .

cdr3_nt: TGTGCCGTACTATCTCCCAACGTCTACGAGCAGTACTTC
cdr3_aa: CAVLSPNVYEQYF
j_call: TRBJ2-7
d_call: .
cdr3_length: 13
v_call: TRBV6-1
clone_size: .

cdr3_nt: TGCGCCAGCAGGGCCGGGACAGGGGTCGACAATCAGCCCCAGCATTTT
cdr3_aa: CASRAGTGVDNQPQHF
j_call: TRBJ1-5
d_call: TRBD1
cdr3_length: 16
v_call: TRBV10-2
clone_size: .

cdr3_nt: TGTGCCAGTAGTATTGACCGGGAGGGCCGGAACGAGCAGTACTTC
cdr3_aa: CASSIDREGRNEQYF
j_call: TRBJ2-7
d_call: TRBD2
cdr3_length: 15
v_call: TRBV19
clone_size: once

cdr3_nt: TGTGCCAGCAGCCGGGAGACTCAGCCCCAGCATTTT
cdr3_aa: CASSRETQPQHF
j_call: TRBJ1-5
d_call: .
cdr3_length: 12
v_call: TRBV21-1
clone_size: .

cdr3_nt: TGTGCCAGCAGCTTGGGGTCTTCTAGCTCTGGGGCCAACGTCCTGACTTTC
cdr3_aa: CASSLGSSSSGANVLTF
j_call: TRBJ2-6
d_call: .
cdr3_length: 17
v_call: TRBV5-6
clone_size: .

cdr3_nt: TGTGCCAGCAGCACGCGGCAGGGAGACAATGAGCAGTTCTTC
cdr3_aa: CASSTRQGDNEQFF
j_call: TRBJ2-1
d_call: .
cdr3_length: 14
v_call: TRBV11-2
clone_size: .

cdr3_nt: TGTGCCAGCAGGTCCAGGGCCCTCAACTCCTACGAGCAGTACTTC
cdr3_aa: CASRSRALNSYEQYF
j_call: TRBJ2-7
d_call: .
cdr3_length: 15
v_call: TRBV28
clone_size: .

cdr3_nt: TGCGCCAGCAGCACGCGGGACGGAAGCTACAATGAGCAGTTCTTC
cdr3_aa: CASSTRDGSYNEQFF
j_call: TRBJ2-1
d_call: .
cdr3_length: 15
v_call: TRBV5-1
clone_size: .

cdr3_nt: TGTGCCAGCAGGAAGGGGATGAGCACTGAAGCTTTCTTT
cdr3_aa: CASRKGMSTEAFF
j_call: TRBJ1-1
d_call: .
cdr3_length: 13
v_call: TRBV28
clone_size: .

cdr3_nt: TGTGCCAGCAGCTCCGTGGGTGGTGAGCAGTTCTTC
cdr3_aa: CASSSVGGEQFF
j_call: TRBJ2-1
d_call: .
cdr3_length: 12
v_call: TRBV6-5
clone_size: .

cdr3_nt: TGCGCCAGCAGCCAAGCTGGTAAAACTAGCGGGAGTATAAAGACCCAGTACTTC
cdr3_aa: CASSQAGKTSGSIKTQYF
j_call: TRBJ2-5
d_call: TRBD2
cdr3_length: 18
v_call: TRBV4-1
clone_size: .

cdr3_nt: TGTGCCAGCAGTTATGGCCCTGAAGCTTTCTTT
cdr3_aa: CASSYGPEAFF
j_call: TRBJ1-1
d_call: .
cdr3_length: 11
v_call: TRBV6-1
clone_size: .

cdr3_nt: TGTGCCACCCCGGACACGACGGGAGGCTACACCTTC
cdr3_aa: CATPDTTGGYTF
j_call: TRBJ1-2
d_call: .
cdr3_length: 12
v_call: TRBV10-3
clone_size: once

cdr3_nt: TGCGCCAGCAGCTCCAGAACAGGGGACTGGGGGAAAGAAGAGCAGTTCTTC
cdr3_aa: CASSSRTGDWGKEEQFF
j_call: TRBJ2-1
d_call: .
cdr3_length: 17
v_call: TRBV5-1
clone_size: once

cdr3_nt: TGTGCCAGCAGTTTGGTGGGCGGAATAAGCTCCTACGAGCAGTACTTC
cdr3_aa: CASSLVGGISSYEQYF
j_call: TRBJ2-7
d_call: .
cdr3_length: 16
v_call: TRBV28
clone_size: .

cdr3_nt: TGCGCCAGCAGTGAGCGGCAGGTTAATTCACCCCTCCACTTT
cdr3_aa: CASSERQVNSPLHF
j_call: TRBJ1-6
d_call: .
cdr3_length: 14
v_call: TRBV10-1
clone_size: .

cdr3_nt: TGTGCCAGCAGCCCTGGTACAGGGTTAGGACAGCCCCAGCATTTT
cdr3_aa: CASSPGTGLGQPQHF
j_call: TRBJ1-5
d_call: .
cdr3_length: 15
v_call: TRBV6-5
clone_size: .

cdr3_nt: TGCAGCGTTGATGAGGGGCGGGATGAAAAACTGTTTTTT
cdr3_aa: CSVDEGRDEKLFF
j_call: TRBJ1-4
d_call: .
cdr3_length: 13
v_call: TRBV29-1
clone_size: .

cdr3_nt: TGCGCCAGCAGCTTGGGAACGACAGGGGGCGGGGAGACCCAGTACTTC
cdr3_aa: CASSLGTTGGGETQYF
j_call: TRBJ2-5
d_call: TRBD1
cdr3_length: 16
v_call: TRBV5-1
clone_size: .

cdr3_nt: TGTGCCAGCAGCGTGGGACACTGGAGCACAGATACGCAGTATTTT
cdr3_aa: CASSVGHWSTDTQYF
j_call: TRBJ2-3
d_call: .
cdr3_length: 15
v_call: TRBV9
clone_size: .

cdr3_nt: TGTGCCTGGAGTGGGGACCTTGGAAACACCATATATTTT
cdr3_aa: CAWSGDLGNTIYF
j_call: TRBJ1-3
d_call: .
cdr3_length: 13
v_call: TRBV30
clone_size: .

cdr3_nt: TGTGCCAGTAGTATAGGGGAAAGGGTGACAGATACGCAGTATTTT
cdr3_aa: CASSIGERVTDTQYF
j_call: TRBJ2-3
d_call: .
cdr3_length: 15
v_call: TRBV19
clone_size: once

cdr3_nt: TGTGCCAGCTCAGAGGGGGCTGGGGCAGGCTACGAGCAGTACTTC
cdr3_aa: CASSEGAGAGYEQYF
j_call: TRBJ2-7
d_call: TRBD1
cdr3_length: 15
v_call: TRBV18
clone_size: .

cdr3_nt: TGTGCCAGCAGCTTAGGGACGGAGGGGAAAAACATTCAGTACTTC
cdr3_aa: CASSLGTEGKNIQYF
j_call: TRBJ2-4
d_call: .
cdr3_length: 15
v_call: TRBV13
clone_size: .

cdr3_nt: TGTGCCAGCAGTTTGCCCCAGGGTGGGCTCACCGCGAACACCGGGGAGCTGTTTTTT
cdr3_aa: CASSLPQGGLTANTGELFF
j_call: TRBJ2-2
d_call: .
cdr3_length: 19
v_call: TRBV28
clone_size: once

cdr3_nt: TGCGCCAGCAGCCAAATTTGGGCACGGGATAGTGGGGCCAACGTCCTGACTTTC
cdr3_aa: CASSQIWARDSGANVLTF
j_call: TRBJ2-6
d_call: .
cdr3_length: 18
v_call: TRBV4-3
clone_size: few

cdr3_nt: TGCGCCAGCAGCTTGGTGGGCGCGGCTAACACCGGGGAGCTGTTTTTT
cdr3_aa: CASSLVGAANTGELFF
j_call: TRBJ2-2
d_call: .
cdr3_length: 16
v_call: TRBV5-1
clone_size: .

cdr3_nt: TGTGCCAGTAAAGTCGACCAAACGAACACTGAAGCTTTCTTT
cdr3_aa: CASKVDQTNTEAFF
j_call: TRBJ1-1
d_call: .
cdr3_length: 14
v_call: TRBV19
clone_size: .

cdr3_nt: TGTGCCAGCAGCTTGCTCCTAGCGGGGCCCGGGGAGCTGTTTTTT
cdr3_aa: CASSLLLAGPGELFF
j_call: TRBJ2-2
d_call: TRBD2
cdr3_length: 15
v_call: TRBV5-4
clone_size: .

cdr3_nt: TGTGCCAGCAGCCTGTTAGGGGCCAACGTCCTGACTTTC
cdr3_aa: CASSLLGANVLTF
j_call: TRBJ2-6
d_call: .
cdr3_length: 13
v_call: TRBV4-2
clone_size: .

cdr3_nt: TGTGCCAGTAGTGAACGGACTAGCGGGAGGAGTCAAGGGACCCAGTACTTC
cdr3_aa: CASSERTSGRSQGTQYF
j_call: TRBJ2-5
d_call: TRBD2
cdr3_length: 17
v_call: TRBV19
clone_size: .

cdr3_nt: TGTGCCATCAGGTCCGGGACAGGGGGCGCGGATATGCAGTATTTT
cdr3_aa: CAIRSGTGGADMQYF
j_call: TRBJ2-3
d_call: TRBD1
cdr3_length: 15
v_call: TRBV10-3
clone_size: few

cdr3_nt: TGTGCCAGCAGCTTTTTTCGCGAGCAGTACTTC
cdr3_aa: CASSFFREQYF
j_call: TRBJ2-7
d_call: .
cdr3_length: 11
v_call: TRBV5-6
clone_size: .

cdr3_nt: TGTGCCAGCAGTTACTCGACCAGGGCCGCCTACGAGCAGTACTTC
cdr3_aa: CASSYSTRAAYEQYF
j_call: TRBJ2-7
d_call: .
cdr3_length: 15
v_call: TRBV6-6
clone_size: once

cdr3_nt: TGTGCCAGCAGCTCCCGTAGTTTGGGGACCTACAATGAGCAGTTCTTC
cdr3_aa: CASSSRSLGTYNEQFF
j_call: TRBJ2-1
d_call: .
cdr3_length: 16
v_call: TRBV13
clone_size: .

cdr3_nt: TGTGCCATCAGCGACAGTAATCAGCCCCAGCATTTT
cdr3_aa: CAISDSNQPQHF
j_call: TRBJ1-5
d_call: .
cdr3_length: 12
v_call: TRBV10-3
clone_size: .

cdr3_nt: TGTGCCAGCAGCTTTTCGGAGTTCGGTGAGCAGTTCTTC
cdr3_aa: CASSFSEFGEQFF
j_call: TRBJ2-1
d_call: .
cdr3_length: 13
v_call: TRBV7-7
clone_size: .

cdr3_nt: TGTGCCAGCAGCTGGGGCCTGCACTCTGGAAACACCATATATTTT
cdr3_aa: CASSWGLHSGNTIYF
j_call: TRBJ1-3
d_call: .
cdr3_length: 15
v_call: TRBV5-5
clone_size: .

cdr3_nt: TGCGCCAGCAGCTTGGTGGACTTTAGCACAGATACGCAGTATTTT
cdr3_aa: CASSLVDFSTDTQYF
j_call: TRBJ2-3
d_call: .
cdr3_length: 15
v_call: TRBV5-1
clone_size: few

cdr3_nt: TGTGCCAGCAGCTTTACAGGGACAGAGACCCAGTACTTC
cdr3_aa: CASSFTGTETQYF
j_call: TRBJ2-5
d_call: .
cdr3_length: 13
v_call: TRBV7-2
clone_size: .

cdr3_nt: TGCAGCGTTGGGGCGGATTCCATCTACGAGCAGTACTTC
cdr3_aa: CSVGADSIYEQYF
j_call: TRBJ2-7
d_call: .
cdr3_length: 13
v_call: TRBV29-1
clone_size: few

cdr3_nt: TGTGCCAGCAGCTTGCCCAGGGAGAGGGATGGCTACACCTTC
cdr3_aa: CASSLPRERDGYTF
j_call: TRBJ1-2
d_call: .
cdr3_length: 14
v_call: TRBV5-4
clone_size: .

cdr3_nt: TGTGCCAGCAGTTACTCGGCCAGCTCCACTGAAGCTTTCTTT
cdr3_aa: CASSYSASSTEAFF
j_call: TRBJ1-1
d_call: .
cdr3_length: 14
v_call: TRBV6-5
clone_size: .

cdr3_nt: TGTGCCAGCAGCCCCCACCCCCAAAGCGTCCTCGAGCAGTACTTC
cdr3_aa: CASSPHPQSVLEQYF
j_call: TRBJ2-7
d_call: .
cdr3_length: 15
v_call: TRBV7-6
clone_size: once

cdr3_nt: TGTGCCAGCAGTTACTCGTGGGGAGACTCTGGAAACACCATATATTTT
cdr3_aa: CASSYSWGDSGNTIYF
j_call: TRBJ1-3
d_call: .
cdr3_length: 16
v_call: TRBV6-6
clone_size: .

cdr3_nt: TGTGCCAGCAGCGAAGGGTCCGGGGGGGGTCCCTACGAGCAGTACTTC
cdr3_aa: CASSEGSGGGPYEQYF
j_call: TRBJ2-7
d_call: TRBD2
cdr3_length: 16
v_call: TRBV6-1
clone_size: .

cdr3_nt: TGCGCCAGCAGCCCACAGGGGGCGCGCGAGCAGTACTTC
cdr3_aa: CASSPQGAREQYF
j_call: TRBJ2-7
d_call: TRBD1
cdr3_length: 13
v_call: TRBV10-1
clone_size: .

cdr3_nt: TGTGCCAGCAGCGCCGGGACAGGGGGCACCGGGGAGCTGTTTTTT
cdr3_aa: CASSAGTGGTGELFF
j_call: TRBJ2-2
d_call: TRBD1
cdr3_length: 15
v_call: TRBV5-4
clone_size: .

cdr3_nt: TGTGCCAGCAGCCAAGACTCAGGACAGATACCCTACAATGAGCAGTTCTTC
cdr3_aa: CASSQDSGQIPYNEQFF
j_call: TRBJ2-1
d_call: .
cdr3_length: 17
v_call: TRBV4-2
clone_size: .

cdr3_nt: TGTGCCAGCAGCTTAGACGGCAACTATGGCTACACCTTC
cdr3_aa: CASSLDGNYGYTF
j_call: TRBJ1-2
d_call: .
cdr3_length: 13
v_call: TRBV6-5
clone_size: .

cdr3_nt: TGCGCCAGCAGCCTAAACCAGGGGAGAGGCACTGAAGCTTTCTTT
cdr3_aa: CASSLNQGRGTEAFF
j_call: TRBJ1-1
d_call: .
cdr3_length: 15
v_call: TRBV5-1
clone_size: .